The following is a TCR beta chain sequence with its context. The clone's antigen remains unknown. No quality values exist for individual bases; no much larger clone is one base distant. From the germline V gene, CDR1 is SGHTA and CDR2 is FQGTGA. V is cut back by 0 bases and J by 1 base, with 4 bases in the junction unmatched. The CDR3 sequence holds 16 residues, the cysteine and phenylalanine included. Only the CDR3 DNA stays, 48 bases, in frame from base 1. The cohort was made up of under 800 healthy bone marrow donors. All cohort members were sampled while nominally healthy, although unrecorded immune exposures were likely present. The donor was CMV seronegative and was included in the group of several hundred seronegative cohort members. Every donor gave a peripheral blood sample, and the peripheral blood mononuclear cells from that sample were used for TCR beta sequencing. The Qiagen DNeasy Blood Extraction Kit was used to extract genomic DNA from the blood cell samples.

The data originate from a study of cytomegalovirus exposure and HLA in healthy donors (dated by TCRdb to 2016 to 2017). With regard to the full study: An earlier analysis of 587 of the donors reported over 250 Gb of sequence data and 100 million to 120 million unique TCR beta sequences obtained from about 180 million T cells. An early release that covered roughly 600 HLA-typed donors contained approximately 300 gigabases of sequencing data and around 85 million unique TCR sequences. Of the 398 genotyped donors, 75% to 85% were placed in the genetic ancestry cluster associated with self-reported Caucasian donors. The study aimed to test whether signatures of past pathogen exposure could be identified by cataloging public T cell receptors. The study profiled the T cell repertoires of 500 to 800 subjects by immunosequencing and related them to cytomegalovirus serostatus. A separate validation cohort of more than 100 different subjects was used in addition to the roughly 670-subject first cohort. To predict cytomegalovirus infection status, the study brought together high-throughput TCR immunosequencing, statistical association of individual TCRs with disease status, and machine learning. A later analysis re-examined previously published TCR beta repertoires from 610 or so donors and added high-resolution HLA genotyping to investigate patterns of TCR occurrence. Rather than using new phenotypic data, the later analysis identified candidate immune exposures from TCR beta sequences and from how often those sequences occurred across donors. In an earlier analysis of 550 to 700 of the donors, high-throughput TCR beta sequencing was used to judge whether each TCR beta V gene segment behaved as functional or pseudogenic. Donor age, sex, ethnicity and CMV serostatus were collected together with the repertoire data. In a later genetic analysis, genome-wide SNP genotypes for about 65% of the 666 donors were used, and that subset was treated as a discovery cohort. Every repertoire in the discovery cohort had been generated on one and the same sequencing platform. HLA typing covered class I and class II loci at four-digit resolution. Typing coverage differed by locus: A, B, C, DRB1 and DQB1 were typed in roughly 629-640 donors, DQA1 in about 560, DPA1 in over 600, and DPB1 in approximately 450. Roughly 5 DR-DQ haplotypes were handled as single units for association and clustering because linkage in the cohort was strong. Across some 400 genotyped donors of the cohort, an average of roughly 200,000 unique TCR beta nucleotide sequences per donor were sequenced, and 15% to 20% of those sequences were non-productive. The investigation overall reported the following: In both the original and validation cohorts, the classifier was reported to diagnose cytomegalovirus status with high specificity and sensitivity. Specific HLA alleles were associated with 15,000 to 20,000 TCR beta sequences at a false discovery rate of 0.05 in a later analysis. Most CMV-associated TCR beta chains appeared to be HLA-restricted in a later analysis, and the HLA associations seemed to be driven largely by CMV exposure. In a later analysis, several top co-occurrence clusters were reported to appear linked to parvovirus B19, influenza, CMV and Epstein-Barr virus. Broadly in line with IMGT annotations, most TCR beta V segments showed up in productive rearrangements about 87% or about 30% of the time in an earlier analysis of around 550 of the donors. Linkage disequilibrium might explain the correlated functional status among segregating V segments, but an unknown experimental factor could not be ruled out. The cohort was sequenced for TCR beta chains only, and without alpha or paired-chain data the features that could be detected were limited. Most TCR sequences were seen in very few donors, while some public TCRs were found in many individuals. A further reported finding was that TCR beta sequences accurately predicted the HLA-A and HLA-B alleles for most subjects in the first cohort. Because counts were too low, 15 to 20 rarely observed V segments, including chromosome 9 orphons, were excluded from the earlier analysis of 587 of the donors. In vitro tests confirmed that a few of the cytomegalovirus-associated TCR beta chains recognize cytomegalovirus antigens. Because some donors lacked HLA typing at each locus, the association tests relied only on the typed subset. The only immune exposure information available for the cohort was CMV serostatus. A later analysis found that HLA-associated TCR beta chains were more clonally expanded and had lower generation probabilities than equally common non-associated chains. Sequencing depth was assumed to be roughly uniform across donors in the presence/absence analyses, though that assumption may not hold. In a later genetic analysis, fewer N-insertions in productive TCRs were reported among donors in an Asian-associated ancestry cluster than the approximately 670-donor mean. A later analysis found that TCR association rates varied across HLA loci, with DRB1 alleles showing the most associated TCRs and HLA-C alleles the fewest. A later genetic analysis associated a missense DCLRE1C variant with V-gene and J-gene trimming of TCR beta chains, and an independent cohort replicated the association. The authors suggested that the approach could potentially be extended to other disease states and immunological phenotypes. Because the 87-base-pair reads could not distinguish some IMGT-functional V segments, including TRBV6-2 and TRBV6-3, those segments were excluded. A cluster of highly shared sequence variants was judged likely to represent a technical artifact of the sequencing pipeline. The study gave a list of about 160 TCR beta chains associated with cytomegalovirus. Strong co-occurrence of HLA alleles, especially DR and DQ, made assigning TCR associations to individual alleles difficult.

The library relied on the immunoSEQ multiplex PCR assay. For the multiplex PCR, a mixture combining 60 forward primers for TCR Vbeta segments and 13 reverse primers for TCR Jbeta segments was used. The CDR3 region of rearranged TCR beta genes was amplified from genomic DNA with a multiplex PCR assay. Amplified TCR beta libraries were sequenced as 87-base-pair reads on the Illumina HiSeq System. The paper's processing steps were these. A later analysis counted 75 million to 100 million unique TCR beta chains across the 666 repertoires, and 9.5 million to 11 million of these chains were shared by at least two donors. Raw reads were error-corrected and collapsed into unique sequences with a nearest-neighbor algorithm that merged closely related sequences to remove PCR and sequencing errors. V, D and J gene segments were assigned by aligning CDR3 sequences to IMGT reference sequences. For a sequence to be retained, a match of at least six nucleotides to both a V gene segment and a J gene segment was required. Rearrangements were classified as productive when the CDR3 lacked stop codons and remained in frame with V and J, and all other rearrangements were classified as non-productive. Following IMGT convention, CDR3 was defined as the stretch from the second conserved V-encoded cysteine up to the conserved J-encoded phenylalanine. The earlier analysis of some 580 of the donors excluded any sequence lacking an unambiguous match to a single V gene segment. In an earlier analysis of 450 to 750 of the donors, a V segment was called functional when productive rearrangements were above 56.7%, and segregating when the standard deviation between donors exceeded 5%. A statistical classification framework was built to diagnose cytomegalovirus status from the catalog of TCR beta chain sequences. In a later analysis, TCR nucleotide sequences were compared against IMGT/GENE-DB human TR gene sequences so that V and J genes could be assigned. A later analysis assigned CDR3 sequences and most-parsimonious VDJ recombination scenarios with the TCRdist pipeline. A later analysis defined each TCR beta chain by its CDR3 amino acid sequence plus V-gene family, and excluded reads lacking a unique V-gene family. To address suspected cross-contamination and a sequencing artifact, a later analysis removed 592 highly shared, low-generation-probability nucleotide sequences. In a later analysis, a clonal expansion index for each public chain was calculated from normalized within-repertoire ranks of inferred template counts. In a later analysis, generation probabilities were computed using a VDJ recombination model fitted to out-of-frame rearrangements, and the results were checked against IGoR. In a later analysis, TCR-TCR, TCR-HLA and TCR-CMV co-occurrence was scored with hypergeometric tests, and a repertoire-size bias correction was applied to TCR pairs. False discovery rates were estimated in a later analysis by permuting HLA or CMV assignments 20 times. A later analysis grouped co-occurring TCRs with DBSCAN, adding TCRdist sequence similarity when clustering within HLA-allele-positive subsets. Repertoires with fewer than 30,000 or more than 120,000 public chains, plus five repertoires with anomalous nucleotide sharing, were excluded from co-occurrence clustering. This immuneACCESS table, as held by TCRdb, lists in-frame sequences with V and J called but not all clones. Of the missing ones, under half trace to an unresolved V gene in checked studies; the others have no known cause. V and J calls and clone size are given by that table; D and trimming were obtained from the DNA. Present in this sample are roughly 160,000 clones, roughly 76% of which were seen just once. Roughly an eighth of the sample is held by the ten biggest clonotypes.

The material sequenced was PBMCs. The source of this sequence is a woman aged 45-60 years in good health and CMV-seronegative. The V and J genes are TRBV7-3 and TRBJ2-5, and TRBD2 aligns with 8 junction nucleotides. The CDR3 reads CASSLTGAGAQETQYF. The DNA reads as follows: TGTGCCAGCAGCTTAACAGGAGCGGGGGCCCAAGAGACCCAGTACTTC.